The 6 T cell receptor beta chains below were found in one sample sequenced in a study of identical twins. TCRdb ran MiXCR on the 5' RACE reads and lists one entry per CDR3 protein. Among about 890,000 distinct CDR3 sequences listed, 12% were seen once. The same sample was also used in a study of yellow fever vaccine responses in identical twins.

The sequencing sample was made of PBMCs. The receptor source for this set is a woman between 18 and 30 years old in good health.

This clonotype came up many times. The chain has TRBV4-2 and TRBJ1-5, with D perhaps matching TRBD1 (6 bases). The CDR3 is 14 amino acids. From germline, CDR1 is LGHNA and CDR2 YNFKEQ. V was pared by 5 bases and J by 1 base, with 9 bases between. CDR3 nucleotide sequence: TGTGCCAGCAGCAATGGACAGAGCAATCAGCCCCAGCATTTT. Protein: CASSNGQSNQPQHF.

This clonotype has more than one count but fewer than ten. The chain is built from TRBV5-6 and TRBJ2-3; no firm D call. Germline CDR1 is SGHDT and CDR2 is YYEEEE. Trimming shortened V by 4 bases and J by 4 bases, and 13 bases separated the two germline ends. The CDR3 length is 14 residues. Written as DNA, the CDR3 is TGTGCCAGCAGCAACCGAGGTGGGGCAGATACGCAGTATTTT. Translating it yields CASSNRGGADTQYF.

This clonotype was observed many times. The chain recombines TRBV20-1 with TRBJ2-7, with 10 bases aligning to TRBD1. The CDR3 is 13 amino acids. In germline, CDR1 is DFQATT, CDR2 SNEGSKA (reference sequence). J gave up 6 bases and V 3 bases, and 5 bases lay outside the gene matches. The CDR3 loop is CSARQDRGREQYV. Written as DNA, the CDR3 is TGCAGTGCTAGGCAAGACAGGGGGCGCGAGCAGTACGTC.

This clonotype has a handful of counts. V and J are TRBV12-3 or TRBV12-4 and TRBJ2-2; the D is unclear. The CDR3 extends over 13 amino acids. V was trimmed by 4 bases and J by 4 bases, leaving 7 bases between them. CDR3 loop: CASSWAPTGELFF. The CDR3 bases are TGTGCCAGCAGTTGGGCGCCCACCGGGGAGCTGTTTTTT.

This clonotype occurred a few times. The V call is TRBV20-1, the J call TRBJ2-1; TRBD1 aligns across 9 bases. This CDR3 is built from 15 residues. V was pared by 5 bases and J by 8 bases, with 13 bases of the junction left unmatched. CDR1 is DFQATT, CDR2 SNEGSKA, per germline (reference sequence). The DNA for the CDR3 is TGCAGTGCTTATCCTACAGGGGGCGCTGGGCATGAGCAGTTCTTC. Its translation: CSAYPTGGAGHEQFF.

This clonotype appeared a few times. The CDR3 DNA reads TGTGCCAGCAGCCCCTCACAAGGGTTTCCTTACGAGCAGTACGTC. It translates to CASSPSQGFPYEQYV. This chain joins TRBV12-3 or TRBV12-4 and TRBJ2-7; D gene unclear. This CDR3 has 15 residues. The V end lost 6 bases, the J end lost 4 bases, and 19 bases lay between the germline ends.